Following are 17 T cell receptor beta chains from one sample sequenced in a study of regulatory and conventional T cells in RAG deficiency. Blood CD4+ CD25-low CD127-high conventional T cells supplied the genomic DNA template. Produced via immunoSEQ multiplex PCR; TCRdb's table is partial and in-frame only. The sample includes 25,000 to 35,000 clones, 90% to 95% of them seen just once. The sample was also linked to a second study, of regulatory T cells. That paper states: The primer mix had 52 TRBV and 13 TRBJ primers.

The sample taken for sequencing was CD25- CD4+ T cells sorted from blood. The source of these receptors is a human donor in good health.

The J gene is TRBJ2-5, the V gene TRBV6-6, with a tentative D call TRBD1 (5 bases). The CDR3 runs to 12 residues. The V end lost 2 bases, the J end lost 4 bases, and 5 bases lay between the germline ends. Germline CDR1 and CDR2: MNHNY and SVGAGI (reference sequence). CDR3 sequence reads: CASSYRGETQYF. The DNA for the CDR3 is TGTGCCAGCAGTTACAGGGGAGAGACCCAGTACTTC.

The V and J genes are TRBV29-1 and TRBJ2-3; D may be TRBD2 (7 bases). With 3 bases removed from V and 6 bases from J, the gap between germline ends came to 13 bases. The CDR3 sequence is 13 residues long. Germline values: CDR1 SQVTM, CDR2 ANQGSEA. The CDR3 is CSVEMGGQDTQYF. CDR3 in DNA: TGCAGCGTTGAGATGGGGGGGCAGGATACGCAGTATTTT.

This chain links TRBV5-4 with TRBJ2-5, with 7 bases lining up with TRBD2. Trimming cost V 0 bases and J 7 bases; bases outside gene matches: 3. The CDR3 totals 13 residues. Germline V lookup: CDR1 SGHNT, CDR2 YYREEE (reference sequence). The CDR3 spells CASSLVGEGTQYF. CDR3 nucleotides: TGTGCCAGCAGCTTGGTAGGGGAGGGGACCCAGTACTTC.

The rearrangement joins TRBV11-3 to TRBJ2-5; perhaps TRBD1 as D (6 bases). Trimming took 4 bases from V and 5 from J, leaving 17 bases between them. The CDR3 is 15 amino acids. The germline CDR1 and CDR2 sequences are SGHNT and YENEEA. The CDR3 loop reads CASSSPHGGRETQYF. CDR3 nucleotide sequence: TGTGCCAGCAGCTCCCCGCATGGGGGCCGGGAGACCCAGTACTTC. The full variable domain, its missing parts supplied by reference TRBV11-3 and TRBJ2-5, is EAGVVQSPRYKIIEKKQPVAFWCNPISGHNTLYWYLQNLGQGPELLIRYENEEAVDDSQLPKDRFSAERLKGVDSTLKIQPAELGDSAVYLCASSSPHGGRETQYFGPGTRLLVL.

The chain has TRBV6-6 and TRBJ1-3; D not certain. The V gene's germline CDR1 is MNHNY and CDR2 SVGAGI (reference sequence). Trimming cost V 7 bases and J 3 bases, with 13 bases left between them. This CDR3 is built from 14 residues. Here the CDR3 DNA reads TGTGCCAGCACCTATCTCGAGCATGGAAACACCATATATTTT. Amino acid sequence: CASTYLEHGNTIYF.

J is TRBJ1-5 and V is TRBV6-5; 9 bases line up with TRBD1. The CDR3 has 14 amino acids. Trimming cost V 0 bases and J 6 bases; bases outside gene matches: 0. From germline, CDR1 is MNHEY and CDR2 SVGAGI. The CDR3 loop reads CASSYSGQGQPQHF. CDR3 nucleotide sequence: TGTGCCAGCAGTTACTCGGGACAGGGTCAGCCCCAGCATTTT.

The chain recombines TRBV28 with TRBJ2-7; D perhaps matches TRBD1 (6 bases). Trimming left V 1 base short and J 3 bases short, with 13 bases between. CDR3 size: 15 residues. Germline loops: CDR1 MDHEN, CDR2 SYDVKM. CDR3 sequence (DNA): TGTGCCAGCAGTTTATCATCCAGGGGTGGCTACGAGCAGTACTTC. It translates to CASSLSSRGGYEQYF.

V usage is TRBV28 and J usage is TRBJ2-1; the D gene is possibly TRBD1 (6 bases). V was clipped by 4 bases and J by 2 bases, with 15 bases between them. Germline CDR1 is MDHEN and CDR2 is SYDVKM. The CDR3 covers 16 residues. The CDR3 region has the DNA TGTGCCAGCAGTTCACACAGGGCCCAGACCTACAATGAGCAGTTCTTC. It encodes CASSSHRAQTYNEQFF.

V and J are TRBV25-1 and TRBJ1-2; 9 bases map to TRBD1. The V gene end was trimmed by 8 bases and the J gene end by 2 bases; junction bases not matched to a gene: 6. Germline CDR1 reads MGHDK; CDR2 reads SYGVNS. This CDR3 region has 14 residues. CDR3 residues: CASFPGTGNYGYTF. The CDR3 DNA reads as TGTGCCAGCTTCCCCGGGACAGGGAACTATGGCTACACCTTC.

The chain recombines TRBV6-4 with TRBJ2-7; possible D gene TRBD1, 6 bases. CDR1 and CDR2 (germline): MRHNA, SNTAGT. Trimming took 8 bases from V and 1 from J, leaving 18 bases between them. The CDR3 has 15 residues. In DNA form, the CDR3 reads TGTGCCAGCGGGGCAGGGACACCTCTTTCCTACGAGCAGTACTTC. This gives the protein CASGAGTPLSYEQYF.

The CDR3 sequence: CASRVTGRGGYTF. The CDR3 nucleotides read TGCGCCAGCAGGGTGACAGGGCGGGGTGGCTACACCTTC. The V and J genes are TRBV10-2 and TRBJ1-2, with 7 bases fitting TRBD1. The CDR3 spans 13 residues. With 6 bases clipped from V and 7 bases from J, the junction kept 8 bases outside the gene matches. Germline V gene data show CDR1 as WSHSY and CDR2 as SAAADI.

The CDR3 DNA follows: TGTGCCAGCAGTCTCCGGGGGGTAAGCACAGATACGCAGTATTTT. Residues: CASSLRGVSTDTQYF. The chain joins TRBV6-5 to TRBJ2-3, with TRBD2 identical over 7 bases. Germline trimming cut 5 bases from V and 0 bases from J; bases unmatched to any gene: 5. The germline CDR1 and CDR2 sequences are MNHEY and SVGAGI. This CDR3 is built from 15 residues.

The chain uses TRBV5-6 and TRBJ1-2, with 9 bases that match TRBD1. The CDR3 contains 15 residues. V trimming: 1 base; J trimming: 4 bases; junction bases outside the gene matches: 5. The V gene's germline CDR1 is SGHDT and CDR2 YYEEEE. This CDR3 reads CASSLTGGPLYGYTF. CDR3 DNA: TGTGCCAGCAGCTTGACAGGGGGCCCCCTCTATGGCTACACCTTC.

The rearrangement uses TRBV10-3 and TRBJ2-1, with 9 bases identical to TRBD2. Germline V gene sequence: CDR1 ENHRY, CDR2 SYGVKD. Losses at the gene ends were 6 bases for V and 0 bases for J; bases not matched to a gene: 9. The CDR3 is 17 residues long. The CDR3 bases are TGTGCCATCAGCTTCATTTCTAGCGGGGCCTCCTACAATGAGCAGTTCTTC. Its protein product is CAISFISSGASYNEQFF.

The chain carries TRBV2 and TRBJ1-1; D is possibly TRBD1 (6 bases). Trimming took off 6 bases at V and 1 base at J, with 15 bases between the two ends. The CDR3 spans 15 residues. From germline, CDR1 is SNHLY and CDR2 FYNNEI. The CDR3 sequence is CASRYGDTPNTEAFF. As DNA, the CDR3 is TGTGCCAGCAGGTACGGGGACACTCCGAACACTGAAGCTTTCTTT.

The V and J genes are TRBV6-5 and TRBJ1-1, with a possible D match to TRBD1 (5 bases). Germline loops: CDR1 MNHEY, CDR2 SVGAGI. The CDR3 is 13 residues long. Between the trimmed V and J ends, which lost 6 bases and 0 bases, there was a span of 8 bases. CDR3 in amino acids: CASRGVMNTEAFF. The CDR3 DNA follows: TGTGCCAGCAGAGGGGTGATGAACACTGAAGCTTTCTTT.

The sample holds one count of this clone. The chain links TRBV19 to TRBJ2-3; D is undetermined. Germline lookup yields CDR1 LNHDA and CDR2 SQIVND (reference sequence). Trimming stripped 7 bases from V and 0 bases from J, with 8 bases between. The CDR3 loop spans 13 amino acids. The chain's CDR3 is CASTLDSTDTQYF. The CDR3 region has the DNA TGTGCCAGTACCCTAGATAGCACAGATACGCAGTATTTT.